A single sample is the source of the 20 T cell receptor gamma chains below, sequenced in a study of gamma-delta chains in newborns, infants, children. TCRdb reanalysed the reads via CATT. Of roughly 1,500 gamma-chain clones listed, around three fifths are singletons. Sequencing used blood. These receptor sequences come from a child who was a newborn, infant or young child, either healthy, febrile or measles-vaccinated (not recorded which).

The V call is TRGV2, the J call TRGJ1 or TRGJ2. The J gene is not listed in TCRdb, so it was assigned here from a DNA match to germline. V lost 2 bases to trimming and J lost 2 bases; unmatched junction nucleotides: 6. Looked up from germline, CDR1 is EGSNGY and CDR2 is YDSYNSKV. CDR3 length: 14 residues. In DNA, the CDR3 is TGTGCCACCTGGGACGAATCTTATTATTATAAGAAACTCTTT. The encoded protein is CATWDESYYYKKLF.

This clone was detected only a few times. The chain has TRGV9 and TRGJP. TCRdb lists no J gene, so it was determined here by aligning the DNA to germline. Trimming cost V 0 bases and J 11 bases; bases outside gene matches: 10. Germline V gene sequence: CDR1 GITISATS, CDR2 ISYDGTV (reference sequence). The CDR3 runs 17 residues. CDR3: CALWEVPQGLGKKIKVF. The CDR3 nucleotides read TGTGCCTTGTGGGAGGTGCCGCAAGGGCTGGGCAAAAAAATCAAGGTATTT.

This clone was seen only once. The junction does not match germline at one end; this may be a read error. The chain has TRGV9 and TRGJP. Because TCRdb records no J gene, it was assigned here through a match of the DNA to germline. The CDR3 is 17 amino acids. Germline V gene sequence: CDR1 GITISATS, CDR2 ISYDGTV (reference sequence). In nucleotides, the CDR3 is TGTGCCTTGTGGGATCTATCCCAAGAGTTGGGCAAAAAAAGCAAGGTATTT. This translates into CALWDLSQELGKKSKVF.

This clone was recorded only once. The rearrangement links TRGV9 to TRGJP. The J gene, absent from TCRdb, was called here by matching the DNA to germline. The CDR3 covers 17 residues. The V gene's germline CDR1 is GITISATS and CDR2 ISYDGTV (reference sequence). V lost 0 bases and J lost 7; bases outside the gene matches: 6. CDR3: CALWEVRDELGKKIKVF. As DNA, the CDR3 is TGTGCCTTGTGGGAGGTGCGGGACGAGTTGGGCAAAAAAATCAAGGTATTT.

V gene TRGV2 combines with J gene TRGJ1 or TRGJ2. Germline matching of the DNA provided the J gene here, since TCRdb leaves it blank. CDR3 length equals 15 residues. Germline loops: CDR1 EGSNGY, CDR2 YDSYNSKV. V shed 0 bases, J shed 3 bases, and the junction held 8 bases outside the gene matches. The CDR3 DNA reads TGTGCCACCTGGGACGGGCCGACCACTTATTATAAGAAACTCTTT. Translated: CATWDGPTTYYKKLF.

The table lists this clone with a few counts. The chain joins TRGV9 to TRGJ1 or TRGJ2. The J gene was not available in TCRdb and was assigned here by matching the DNA to germline segments. V trimming: 11 bases; J trimming: 10 bases; junction bases outside the gene matches: 8. Germline CDR1 GITISATS, CDR2 ISYDGTV (reference sequence). CDR3 length: 9 amino acids. The DNA of the CDR3 is TGTGCCTCCACGTGCAAGAAACTCTTT. It is translated as CASTCKKLF.

In this sample, this clone turned up once. The chain recombines TRGV9 with TRGJP. TCRdb supplies no J gene; here it was assigned by aligning the nucleotide sequence to germline. In germline, CDR1 is GITISATS, CDR2 ISYDGTV (reference sequence). Trimming took 4 bases from V and 4 from J; bases not matched to a gene: 7. This CDR3 spans 17 amino acids. The CDR3 loop reads CALWDKPQELGKKIKVF. The CDR3 DNA follows: TGTGCCTTGTGGGACAAACCCCAAGAGTTGGGCAAAAAAATCAAGGTATTT.

The rearrangement links TRGV8 to TRGJP1. TCRdb supplies no J gene; here it was assigned by aligning the nucleotide sequence to germline. After removal of 3 bases from V and 0 bases from J, the junction contained 1 base not matched to a gene. Germline CDR1 is VENAVY and CDR2 is YDSYNSRV. This CDR3 has 14 residues. The CDR3 reads CATWDDTTGWFKIF. The CDR3 DNA sequence: TGTGCCACCTGGGATGATACCACTGGTTGGTTCAAGATATTT.

The J gene is TRGJP2, the V gene TRGV2. Since TCRdb gives no J gene, matching the DNA to germline was used here to assign it. This CDR3 contains 14 residues. V shed 3 bases, J shed 3 bases, and the junction held 4 bases outside the gene matches. Germline loops: CDR1 EGSNGY, CDR2 YDSYNSKV. CDR3 nucleotide sequence: TGTGCCACCTGGGACCGGGGTAGTGATTGGATCAAGACGTTT. Encoded protein: CATWDRGSDWIKTF.

The gene calls are TRGV9 and TRGJ1 or TRGJ2. The J gene was missing in TCRdb and was found by matching the end of the DNA to germline. The V segment lost 2 bases and the J segment 3 bases; nucleotides outside the gene matches: 10. In germline, CDR1 is GITISATS, CDR2 ISYDGTV (reference sequence). CDR3 length: 15 amino acids. Here the CDR3 DNA reads TGTGCCTTGTGGGAGGCGCACAGTCTTTATTATAAGAAACTCTTT. This sequence encodes CALWEAHSLYYKKLF.

This clone was picked up one time. This sequence joins TRGV3 and TRGJP2. Because TCRdb records no J gene, it was assigned here through a match of the DNA to germline. The trim removed 1 base at V and 2 bases at J, leaving 7 bases unmatched. This CDR3 region has 16 residues. Germline CDR1 and CDR2: VTNTFY and YDVSTARD (reference sequence). The DNA of the CDR3 is TGTGCCACCTGGGACAGTCCCCAGAGTAGTGATTGGATCAAGACGTTT. Its protein product is CATWDSPQSSDWIKTF.

As for this clone: This may be a read error: a much more frequent sequence differs by one nucleotide. The same CDR3 is also encoded by other DNA sequences in this sample. The chain employs TRGV9 and TRGJP. Since TCRdb gives no J gene, matching the DNA to germline was used here to assign it. The CDR3 totals 15 residues. From germline, CDR1 is GITISATS and CDR2 ISYDGTV (reference sequence). Trimming at V came to 3 bases and at J to 7 bases, leaving 3 bases not matched to a gene. CDR3 loop: CALWELELGKKIKVF. The CDR3 DNA follows: TGTGCCTTGTGGGAGTTGGAGTTGGGCAAAAAAATCAAGGTATTT.

Remarks on this clone: The same CDR3 arises from other DNA sequences in this sample as well. The chain employs TRGV9 and TRGJP. Since TCRdb gives no J gene, matching the DNA to germline was used here to assign it. The V gene end was trimmed by 0 bases and the J gene end by 11 bases; junction bases not matched to a gene: 1. Germline values: CDR1 GITISATS, CDR2 ISYDGTV (reference sequence). The CDR3 is made up of 14 amino acids. The CDR3, as DNA: TGTGCCTTGTGGGAGGTGCTGGGCAAAAAAATCAAGGTATTT. Amino acid sequence: CALWEVLGKKIKVF.

This clone was recorded only once. This chain joins TRGV3 and TRGJ1 or TRGJ2. Assignment of the J gene here rests on matching the DNA to germline, because TCRdb gives none. The CDR3 runs 13 residues. CDR1 is VTNTFY, CDR2 YDVSTARD, per germline (reference sequence). The V gene end was trimmed by 3 bases and the J gene end by 4 bases; junction bases not matched to a gene: 6. Here the CDR3 reads CATWDWWYYKKLF. As DNA, the CDR3 is TGTGCCACCTGGGACTGGTGGTATTATAAGAAACTCTTT.

In regard to this clone: This may be a read error, as it is one base from a much larger clone. Other DNA sequences within the sample encode an identical CDR3. The J gene is TRGJP, the V gene TRGV9. Germline matching of the DNA provided the J gene here, since TCRdb leaves it blank. Per the germline V gene, CDR1 is GITISATS and CDR2 is ISYDGTV (reference sequence). The ends lost 2 bases at V and 7 bases at J; junction bases unmatched: 2. CDR3 length: 15 residues. The CDR3 nucleotides are TGTGCCTTGTGGGAGGCCGAGTTGGGCAAAAAAATCAAGGTATTT. This sequence encodes CALWEAELGKKIKVF.

J is TRGJP and V is TRGV9. The J gene was not available in TCRdb and was assigned here by matching the DNA to germline segments. With 3 bases clipped from V and 9 bases from J, the junction kept 5 bases outside the gene matches. The CDR3 contains 15 residues. Germline CDR1 reads GITISATS; CDR2 reads ISYDGTV (reference sequence). CDR3 region: CALWEYRLGKKIKVF. CDR3 coding DNA: TGTGCCTTGTGGGAGTATAGGTTGGGCAAAAAAATCAAGGTATTT.

V and J are TRGV9 and TRGJ1 or TRGJ2. The J gene, absent from TCRdb, was called here by matching the DNA to germline. The V and J ends lost 0 bases and 3 bases, in that order; junction bases with no gene match: 8. CDR1 is GITISATS and CDR2 is ISYDGTV in the germline V gene (reference sequence). The CDR3 totals 15 residues. CDR3: CALWEVRGFYYKKLF. DNA of the CDR3: TGTGCCTTGTGGGAGGTGCGGGGGTTTTATTATAAGAAACTCTTT.

V gene TRGV9 combines with J gene TRGJ1 or TRGJ2. No J segment appears in TCRdb, so it was assigned here by matching the sequence to germline. V dropped 1 base and J dropped 0; count of bases not matched to a gene: 3. The CDR3 is 14 residues long. Per the germline V gene, CDR1 is GITISATS and CDR2 is ISYDGTV (reference sequence). In DNA, the CDR3 is TGTGCCTTGTGGGAGGTTCCGAATTATTATAAGAAACTCTTT. It specifies CALWEVPNYYKKLF.

Comments on this clone: Other DNA variants within this sample encode the same CDR3. CDR3 protein: CALWESQELGKKIKVF. In nucleotides, the CDR3 is TGTGCCTTGTGGGAGTCGCAAGAGTTGGGCAAAAAAATCAAGGTATTT. The V and J genes are TRGV9 and TRGJP. TCRdb gives no J gene; it was assigned here by matching the DNA to germline. Germline values: CDR1 GITISATS, CDR2 ISYDGTV (reference sequence). The CDR3 is made up of 16 amino acids. V trimming: 3 bases; J trimming: 3 bases; junction bases outside the gene matches: 2.

The chain couples TRGV9 to TRGJP. Here the J gene came from matching the DNA to germline, since TCRdb omits it. Germline values: CDR1 GITISATS, CDR2 ISYDGTV (reference sequence). CDR3 length equals 14 residues. The junction had 4 bases not matched to a gene; V was cut back by 5 bases and J by 9 bases. The CDR3 nucleotides read TGTGCCTTGTGGGGAGGGTTGGGCAAAAAAATCAAGGTATTT. Its protein is CALWGGLGKKIKVF.